The 30 T cell receptor beta chains given below trace back to one sample, sequenced in a study of T cells in Graves' hyperthyroidism and ophthalmopathy. Amplified TCR beta CDR3 regions came from RNA transcripts. HTBI primers were employed in a first-round RT-PCR of the TCR CDR3. In TCRdb, the multiplex PCR reads were re-called with MiXCR into one record per CDR3 protein. The profile shows 700,000 to 950,000 distinct CDR3 sequences, approximately 40% of them singletons. The sample comprised blood. Source of these receptors: a woman aged 40 to 50 with Graves' hyperthyroidism.

This chain's CDR3 is CASSRRQLNTEAFF. The CDR3 bases are TGTGCCAGTAGTAGACGACAGCTGAACACTGAAGCTTTCTTT. V gene TRBV19 combines with J gene TRBJ1-1; D possibly corresponds to TRBD1 (5 bases). With 4 bases removed from V and 0 bases from J, the gap between germline ends came to 9 bases. Germline lookup yields CDR1 LNHDA and CDR2 SQIVND (reference sequence). This CDR3 spans 14 amino acids. The full variable domain, its missing parts supplied by reference TRBV19 and TRBJ1-1, is DGGITQSPKYLFRKEGQNVTLSCEQNLNHDAMYWYRQDPGQGLRLIYYSQIVNDFQKGDIAEGYSVSREKKESFPLTVTSAQKNPTAFYLCASSRRQLNTEAFFGQGTRLTVV.

This clonotype was picked up many times. V is TRBV20-1 and J is TRBJ2-2; D is uncertain. This CDR3 region has 15 residues. V dropped 1 base and J dropped 4 bases, with 13 bases sitting between them. Per germline, CDR1 DFQATT and CDR2 SNEGSKA (reference sequence). CDR3 residues: CSARASVPSTGELFF. The CDR3 DNA reads TGCAGTGCTAGAGCCTCGGTTCCTAGCACCGGGGAGCTGTTTTTT.

This clonotype was seen a handful of times. The CDR3 reads CASSSTGASVGLKETQYF. DNA for the CDR3: TGTGCCAGCAGTTCTACCGGGGCTAGCGTAGGATTGAAAGAGACCCAGTACTTC. The chain recombines TRBV7-2 with TRBJ2-5, with D perhaps TRBD2 (6 bases). Germline CDR1 SGHTA, CDR2 FQGNSA. V gave up 6 bases and J gave up 3 bases, with 26 bases separating them. The CDR3 contains 18 residues.

This clonotype appeared many times. This rearrangement joins TRBV19 to TRBJ1-3; 8 positions match TRBD1. CDR3 length: 16 residues. Germline assignment: CDR1 LNHDA and CDR2 SQIVND (reference sequence). With 9 bases clipped from V and 4 bases from J, the junction kept 14 bases outside the gene matches. CDR3 in DNA: TGTGCCAGCGATACCGGGACAGGCAAACGGGGAAACACCATATATTTT. Translating gives CASDTGTGKRGNTIYF. Drawing the rest from reference TRBV19 and TRBJ1-3, the complete variable domain is DGGITQSPKYLFRKEGQNVTLSCEQNLNHDAMYWYRQDPGQGLRLIYYSQIVNDFQKGDIAEGYSVSREKKESFPLTVTSAQKNPTAFYLCASDTGTGKRGNTIYFGEGSWLTVV.

Concerning this clonotype: A much bigger clone sits one base away, suggesting this may be a read error. J is TRBJ1-2 and V is TRBV5-4; 8 bases match TRBD1. The germline CDR1 and CDR2 sequences are SGHNT and YYREEE (reference sequence). This CDR3 region has 15 residues. The CDR3 spells CASSQATGEVFGYTF. The CDR3 region has the DNA TGCGCCAGCAGCCAAGCGACAGGGGAAGTCTTTGGCTACACCTTC.

With regard to this clonotype: Given a much more abundant clone one base away, this may be a read error. CDR3: CASSQVGELSF. CDR3 nucleotides: TGTGCCAGCAGCCAAGTCGGGGAGCTGTCTTTT. This rearrangement joins TRBV14 to TRBJ2-2; D is possibly TRBD2 (5 bases). Germline V gene data show CDR1 as SGHDN and CDR2 as FVKESK. This CDR3 is 11 amino acids long.

The rearrangement joins TRBV2 to TRBJ2-7; 11 bases map to TRBD2. Germline lookup yields CDR1 SNHLY and CDR2 FYNNEI. This CDR3 comprises 21 residues. The V segment lost 4 bases and the J segment 1 base; nucleotides outside the gene matches: 21. For the CDR3, the DNA is TGTGCCAGCAGTGCTTTGGGACAATTCACCGGGACTAGCGGTCCTTCCTACGAGCAGTACTTC. Its translation is CASSALGQFTGTSGPSYEQYF.

On this clonotype: Given a much more abundant clone one base away, this may be a read error. The final CDR3 position lacks the conserved phenylalanine or tryptophan, pointing to a likely read error. This rearrangement joins TRBV20-1 to TRBJ1-6, with a weak D call TRBD1 (5 bases). Germline CDR1 and CDR2: DFQATT and SNEGSKA (reference sequence). The V end was cut by 6 bases, the J end by 7 bases, with 13 bases between. The CDR3 spans 13 residues. CDR3 sequence (DNA): TGCAGTGCCGGGGCCACGCGCAATTCACCCCTCCACCTT. Protein product: CSAGATRNSPLHL.

This clonotype appeared a few times. This chain uses TRBV6-5 with TRBJ1-1; weak D call: TRBD1 (6 bases). Germline lookup yields CDR1 MNHEY and CDR2 SVGAGI. The CDR3 spans 14 residues. The V end was cut by 5 bases, the J end by 5 bases, with 15 bases between. CDR3: CASSPRLTGTEAFF. The CDR3 DNA reads as TGTGCCAGCAGTCCTCGCCTAACAGGGACTGAAGCTTTCTTT.

V is TRBV9 and J is TRBJ2-3; 12 nucleotides agree with TRBD2. CDR1 is SGDLS, CDR2 YYNGEE, per germline. The length of the CDR3 is 14 residues. With V trimmed by 7 bases and J by 7 bases, 7 bases remained unmatched. CDR3 nucleotide sequence: TGTGCCAGCGCCGGAACTAGCGGGAGGAATACGCAGTATTTT. Protein: CASAGTSGRNTQYF.

This clonotype was detected many times. The J gene is TRBJ1-5, the V gene TRBV19, with a tentative D call TRBD1 (6 bases). The length of the CDR3 is 15 residues. Germline V gene data show CDR1 as LNHDA and CDR2 as SQIVND (reference sequence). Trimming stripped 6 bases from V and 2 bases from J, with 14 bases between. The chain's CDR3 is CASSLLRGRNQPQHF. In DNA, the CDR3 is TGTGCCAGTAGCCTCCTCAGGGGCCGCAATCAGCCCCAGCATTTT.

This clonotype has at least ten counts. This chain links TRBV2 with TRBJ1-1; 7 bases match TRBD1. The CDR3 covers 14 residues. The V gene's germline CDR1 is SNHLY and CDR2 FYNNEI. The V segment lost 10 bases and the J segment 0 bases; nucleotides outside the gene matches: 8. The CDR3 spells CAIRRDSLNTEAFF. DNA of the CDR3: TGTGCCATACGTAGGGACAGCCTGAACACTGAAGCTTTCTTT. The whole variable domain, remainder taken from reference TRBV2 and TRBJ1-1, is EPEVTQTPSHQVTQMGQEVILRCVPISNHLYFYWYRQILGQKVEFLVSFYNNEISEKSEIFDDQFSVERPDGSNFTLKIRSTKLEDSAMYFCAIRRDSLNTEAFFGQGTRLTVV.

At least ten counts were recorded for this clonotype. The chain employs TRBV7-6 and TRBJ1-2; 8 bases agree with TRBD1. Germline loops: CDR1 SGHVS, CDR2 FNYEAQ. The ends lost 2 bases at V and 8 bases at J; junction bases unmatched: 7. The CDR3 is made up of 14 amino acids. This CDR3 is CASSLQGAQEGYTF. The DNA of the CDR3 is TGTGCCAGCAGCTTACAGGGGGCTCAAGAAGGCTACACCTTC.

The V and J genes are TRBV12-3 or TRBV12-4 and TRBJ1-1; TRBD1 matches 7 bases. V shed 6 bases and J 1 base; nucleotides not matched to a gene: 8. The CDR3 sequence is 15 residues long. The CDR3 region is CASSLQGGSNTEAFF. The CDR3 DNA is TGTGCCAGCAGCCTCCAGGGGGGGTCGAACACTGAAGCTTTCTTT.

V is TRBV10-3 and J is TRBJ2-1; TRBD2 agrees at 11 bases. This CDR3 contains 15 residues. V lost 6 bases, J lost 7 bases, and 8 bases stayed unmatched. CDR1 is ENHRY, CDR2 SYGVKD, per germline. The CDR3 bases are TGTGCCATCAGCGCACTAGCGGGAGTAGGTAATGAGCAGTTCTTC. It yields the protein CAISALAGVGNEQFF.

This clonotype has at least ten counts. V usage is TRBV5-1 and J usage is TRBJ2-5; the match to TRBD2 covers 10 bases. Germline assignment: CDR1 SGHRS and CDR2 YFSETQ. The CDR3 loop spans 15 amino acids. The junction had 6 bases not matched to a gene; V was cut back by 2 bases and J by 5 bases. CDR3 residues: CASSFLAGEGETQYF. DNA for the CDR3: TGCGCCAGCAGCTTCCTAGCGGGAGAAGGGGAGACCCAGTACTTC.

About this clonotype itself: This may stem from a read error, because a much larger clone lies one nucleotide away. CDR3 DNA sequence: TGTGCCAGCAGCTTCCAGACCTCCTATGGCTACACCTTC. It codes for CASSFQTSYGYTF. V and J are TRBV7-2 and TRBJ1-2; D is unresolved. With 3 bases removed from V and 4 bases from J, the gap between germline ends came to 9 bases. The CDR3 runs to 13 residues. The V gene's germline CDR1 is SGHTA and CDR2 FQGNSA.

The table lists this clonotype with a few counts. The DNA for the CDR3 is TGTGCCAGCAGCTTAGGGGCCTACAATGAGCAGTTCTTC. Translation: CASSLGAYNEQFF. This chain joins TRBV11-3 and TRBJ2-7, with no clear D. The tail of the sequence fits TRBJ2-1 better, so the J call may be wrong. The CDR3 totals 13 residues. Per germline, CDR1 SGHNT and CDR2 YENEEA.

This clonotype has just a few counts. The genes are TRBV2 and TRBJ1-6; TRBD1 aligns across 10 bases. This CDR3 contains 16 residues. In germline, CDR1 is SNHLY, CDR2 FYNNEI. V was pared by 6 bases and J by 3 bases, with 5 bases of the junction left unmatched. Here the CDR3 reads CASRRQGAIYNSPLHF. CDR3 sequence (DNA): TGTGCCAGCAGACGACAGGGGGCCATCTATAATTCACCCCTCCACTTT.

This clonotype came up many times. The V gene is TRBV7-3, the J gene TRBJ1-1; D is ambiguous. The CDR3 sequence is 14 residues long. V was shortened by 5 bases and J by 1 base, with 11 bases between the two germline ends. Germline CDR1 and CDR2: SGHTA and FQGTGA. In DNA form, the CDR3 reads TGTGCCAGCAGCCAGGACGGATCGAACACTGAAGCTTTCTTT. This encodes CASSQDGSNTEAFF.

This clonotype was counted a few times. V usage is TRBV6-5 and J usage is TRBJ1-5; D is unresolved. The CDR3 contains 13 residues. V lost 8 bases and J 0 bases, leaving 8 bases between the germline ends. Germline loops: CDR1 MNHEY, CDR2 SVGAGI. Here the CDR3 reads CASETNSNQPQHF. CDR3 bases: TGTGCCAGCGAAACTAATAGCAATCAGCCCCAGCATTTT.

This clonotype turned up a few times. V usage is TRBV28 and J usage is TRBJ2-7, with D possibly matching TRBD2 (6 bases). V lost 3 bases and J lost 6, with 6 bases in between. Germline values: CDR1 MDHEN, CDR2 SYDVKM. CDR3 size: 11 residues. The CDR3 reads CASSFGGEQYF. The CDR3 DNA is TGTGCCAGCAGTTTCGGGGGCGAGCAGTACTTC.

In this sample, this clonotype turned up a few times. The chain has TRBV19 and TRBJ1-1; D is possibly TRBD1 (6 bases). The V end lost 5 bases, the J end lost 0 bases, and 22 bases lay between the germline ends. This CDR3 region has 18 residues. CDR1 and CDR2 from the germline V gene are LNHDA and SQIVND (reference sequence). The CDR3 loop reads CASSPGRGRGRMNTEAFF. The CDR3 region has the DNA TGTGCCAGTAGTCCCGGTAGAGGGAGGGGGAGAATGAACACTGAAGCTTTCTTT.

The V and J genes are TRBV12-3 or TRBV12-4 and TRBJ1-2; D is unresolved. Trimming cost V 6 bases and J 5 bases, with 19 bases left between them. This CDR3 contains 15 residues. The CDR3 coding sequence is TGTGCCAGCAGCCGATACCGTCAGGCCTTGTATGGCTACACCTTC. This sequence encodes CASSRYRQALYGYTF.

In this sample, this clonotype turned up a few times. A read error may account for a junction end that differs from germline. The chain recombines TRBV19 with TRBJ1-1; D may be TRBD1 (5 bases). From germline, CDR1 is LNHDA and CDR2 SQIVND (reference sequence). The CDR3 length is 13 residues. The CDR3 nucleotides read TGTGCCAGTAGTACAACCAGGGTAACTGAAGCTTCCTTT. It codes for CASSTTRVTEASF.

There are many counts of this clonotype. DNA of the CDR3: TGCAGTGCTAGGTTCGAGACCCAGTACTTC. Amino acid sequence: CSARFETQYF. The chain carries TRBV20-1 and TRBJ2-5, with unresolved D. The CDR3 has 10 residues. V shed 3 bases and J shed 5 bases, with 4 bases lying between them. Germline V gives CDR1 DFQATT, CDR2 SNEGSKA (reference sequence).

This clonotype was detected many times. The CDR3 sequence is CASSVDGRYGYTF. As DNA, the CDR3 is TGTGCCAGTAGTGTGGACGGACGATATGGCTACACCTTC. The chain joins TRBV19 to TRBJ1-2; D not resolved. Between the trimmed V and J ends, which lost 5 bases and 5 bases, there was a span of 12 bases. Looked up from germline, CDR1 is LNHDA and CDR2 is SQIVND (reference sequence). The length of the CDR3 is 13 residues.

This clonotype was counted between two and nine times. The chain is built from TRBV29-1 and TRBJ2-3, with TRBD2 matching over 11 bases. Germline-derived CDR1 and CDR2 are SQVTM and ANQGSEA. The length of the CDR3 is 15 residues. V was pared by 6 bases and J by 4 bases, with 9 bases of the junction left unmatched. CDR3 DNA: TGCAGCGTCGACCGTAGCGGGAGGGATGCAGATACGCAGTATTTT. Its translation is CSVDRSGRDADTQYF.

This chain uses TRBV10-3 with TRBJ2-7; D is perhaps TRBD2 (6 bases). V was pared by 10 bases and J by 2 bases, with 18 bases between. Per the germline V gene, CDR1 is ENHRY and CDR2 is SYGVKD. The CDR3 is 14 residues long. CDR3 in DNA: TGTGCCAGCATCCGGAGCGGGTCAACCTACGAGCAGTACTTC. The encoded protein is CASIRSGSTYEQYF.

This chain connects TRBV7-2 to TRBJ1-2, with a tentative D call TRBD1 (6 bases). V shed 4 bases and J shed 5 bases, with 20 bases lying between them. This CDR3 has 16 amino acids. CDR1 SGHTA and CDR2 FQGNSA come from the germline V gene. The CDR3 DNA follows: TGTGCCAGCAGCTGGCCACCGGGACACCCCCTTTATGGCTACACCTTC. Translating gives CASSWPPGHPLYGYTF.